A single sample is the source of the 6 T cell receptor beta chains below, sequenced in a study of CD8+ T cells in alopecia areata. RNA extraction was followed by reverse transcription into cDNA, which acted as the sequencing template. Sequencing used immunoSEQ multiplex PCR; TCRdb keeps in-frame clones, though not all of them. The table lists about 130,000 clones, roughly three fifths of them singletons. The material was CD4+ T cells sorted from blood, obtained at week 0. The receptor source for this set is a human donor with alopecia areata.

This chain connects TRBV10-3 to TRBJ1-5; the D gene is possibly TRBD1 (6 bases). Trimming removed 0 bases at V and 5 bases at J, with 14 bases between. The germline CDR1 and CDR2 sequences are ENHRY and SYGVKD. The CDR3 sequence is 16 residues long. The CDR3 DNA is TGTGCCATCAGTGAGTCCGCTAGGGGGATAGATCAGCCCCAGCATTTT. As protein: CAISESARGIDQPQHF.

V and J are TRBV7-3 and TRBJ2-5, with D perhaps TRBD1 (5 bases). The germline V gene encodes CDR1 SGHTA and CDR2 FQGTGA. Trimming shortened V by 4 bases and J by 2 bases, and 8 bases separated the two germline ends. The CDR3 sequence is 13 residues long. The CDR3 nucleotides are TGTGCCAGCAGCTCAGGACATCAAGAGACCCAGTACTTC. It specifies CASSSGHQETQYF.

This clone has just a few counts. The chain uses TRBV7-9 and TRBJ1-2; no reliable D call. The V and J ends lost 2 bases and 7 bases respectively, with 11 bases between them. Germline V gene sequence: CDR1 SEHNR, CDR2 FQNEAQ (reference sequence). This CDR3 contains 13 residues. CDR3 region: CASSLRAGPGYTF. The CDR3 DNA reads TGTGCCAGCAGCTTAAGGGCAGGCCCTGGCTACACCTTC.

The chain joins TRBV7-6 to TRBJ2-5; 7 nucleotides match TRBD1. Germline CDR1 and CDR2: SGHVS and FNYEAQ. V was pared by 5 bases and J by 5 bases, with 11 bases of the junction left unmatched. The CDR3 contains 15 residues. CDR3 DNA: TGTGCCAGCAGCCCTAGGGGTAGGGGGCAGGAGACCCAGTACTTC. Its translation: CASSPRGRGQETQYF.

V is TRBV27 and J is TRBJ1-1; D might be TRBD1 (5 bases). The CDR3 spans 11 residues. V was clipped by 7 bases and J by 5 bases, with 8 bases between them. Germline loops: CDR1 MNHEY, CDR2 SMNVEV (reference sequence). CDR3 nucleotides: TGTGCCAGCACCCGGGGGACTGAAGCTTTCTTT. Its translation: CASTRGTEAFF.

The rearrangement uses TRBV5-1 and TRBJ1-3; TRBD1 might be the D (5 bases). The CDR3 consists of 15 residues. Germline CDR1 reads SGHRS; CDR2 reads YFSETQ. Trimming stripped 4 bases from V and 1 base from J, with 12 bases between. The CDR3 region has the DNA TGCGCCAGCAGCATCGACAGATATTCTGGAAACACCATATATTTT. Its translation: CASSIDRYSGNTIYF.